The rows below give T cell receptor beta chains drawn from one sample of a study of blood T cell repertoires in COVID-19. Libraries were prepared by immunoSEQ multiplex PCR; TCRdb keeps only in-frame clonotypes and omits some of them. The sample shows about 220,000 clones, about nine tenths of them seen only once. The sequencing sample was made of PBMCs or T cells enriched from blood (not recorded which). All receptors derive from a woman between 35 and 50 years old with acute COVID-19. The CDR3 runs from the conserved cysteine through the conserved F or W. Each record gives: CDR3 DNA, CDR3 protein, clone size, V gene, J gene, D gene. D genes are given only for firm matches. Where a row states a size, it is once, few, many or the class of an expanded clone; other rows omit it.

TGTGCCAGCAGCTTAGAGACAGTCTTCGCTGAAGCTTTCTTT	CASSLETVFAEAFF	.	TRBV7-9	TRBJ1-1	.
TGTGCCAGCAGCTTAGGTAGCTCTGGGGCCAACGTCCTGACTTTC	CASSLGSSGANVLTF	.	TRBV7-9	TRBJ2-6	.
TGTGCCAGCAGCCCCCCTTCGGGAGGAAACACCGGGGAGCTGTTTTTT	CASSPPSGGNTGELFF	.	TRBV7-3	TRBJ2-2	TRBD2
TGTGCCTGGAGTGGGACTAGCGTTGGCTACACCTTC	CAWSGTSVGYTF	.	TRBV30	TRBJ1-2	.
TGTGCCAGCAGACTAACGGACAGGGGGAACACTGAAGCTTTCTTT	CASRLTDRGNTEAFF	.	TRBV21-1	TRBJ1-1	.
TGTGCCAGCCACCCGGCGGGGGGACGGAAGAACACTGAAGCTTTCTTT	CASHPAGGRKNTEAFF	.	TRBV27	TRBJ1-1	.
TGTGCCAGCTCACCGTCGGTGGGAGGGAGCACTGAAGCTTTCTTT	CASSPSVGGSTEAFF	.	TRBV18	TRBJ1-1	.
TGTGCCTGGAGGGGACTCCCAGGAACAGCTTTCTTT	CAWRGLPGTAFF	.	TRBV30	TRBJ1-1	.
TGTGCCAGCAGCCGACGGGCGGACAGGGACTACCTATGGGGTGGACCCCTCCACTTT	CASSRRADRDYLWGGPLHF	few	TRBV5-4	TRBJ1-6	TRBD1
TGTGCCACCAGGGAGAGCGGAACTAATGAAAAACTGTTTTTT	CATRESGTNEKLFF	.	TRBV24-1	TRBJ1-4	.
TGTGCCAGCACAGGGACAGGGGGCAGCGCTGAAGCTTTCTTT	CASTGTGGSAEAFF	once	TRBV2	TRBJ1-1	TRBD1
TGTGCCAGCAGTTTCGAACCAGGGGGCTTTAGGAACACTGAAGCTTTCTTT	CASSFEPGGFRNTEAFF	.	TRBV27	TRBJ1-1	TRBD1
TGTGCCACCAGTGATTCCGTAGCGGGTGTCACAGATACGCAGTATTTT	CATSDSVAGVTDTQYF	.	TRBV24-1	TRBJ2-3	TRBD2
TGTGCCAGCAGCACAGGACCGGGACTAGCGGGGGGTAGCACAGATACGCAGTATTTT	CASSTGPGLAGGSTDTQYF	once	TRBV7-9	TRBJ2-3	TRBD2
TGTGCCAGCAGCTTAGATCGGAGGGGTAATTCACCCCTCCACTTT	CASSLDRRGNSPLHF	once	TRBV7-2	TRBJ1-6	.
TGTGCCAGCAGCGGCAGGGCCATCACTGAAGCTTTCTTT	CASSGRAITEAFF	.	TRBV11-2	TRBJ1-1	.
TGTGCCAGCAGACTCCGGGGGGCCGAAGCTTTCTTT	CASRLRGAEAFF	few	TRBV7-2	TRBJ1-1	.
TGTGCCAGCAGCCGTTCTGGAAACACCATATATTTT	CASSRSGNTIYF	few	TRBV2	TRBJ1-3	.
TGTGCCAGTACCTACTTGAGGGAGACGAACACTGAAGCTTTCTTT	CASTYLRETNTEAFF	.	TRBV19	TRBJ1-1	.
TGTGCCAGTAGTCGCCCAGGGCTCGACTATGGCTACACCTTC	CASSRPGLDYGYTF	.	TRBV19	TRBJ1-2	.
TGTGCCAGCAGCGCTGGGCACACAGATACGCAGTATTTT	CASSAGHTDTQYF	.	TRBV7-9	TRBJ2-3	.
TGCGCCAGCAGCCGACAGGGGGATGTAGAGACCCAGTACTTC	CASSRQGDVETQYF	.	TRBV5-1	TRBJ2-5	TRBD1
TGTGCCAGTAGTGTCCGGACAGGGAGGATCAGCTACACCTTC	CASSVRTGRISYTF	few	TRBV19	TRBJ1-2	TRBD1
TGTGCCAGCAGCGGGACTAGTTCCTACGAGCAGTACTTC	CASSGTSSYEQYF	few	TRBV9	TRBJ2-7	TRBD2
TGTGCCATCAGTGCCCACAGGGAGGGAAACACTGAAGCTTTCTTT	CAISAHREGNTEAFF	.	TRBV10-3	TRBJ1-1	.
TGCGCCAGCAGCCAAGTTCTACGGGGGAGGAATGGCTACACCTTC	CASSQVLRGRNGYTF	.	TRBV4-1	TRBJ1-2	.
TGTGCCAGCAGCTCATGGGGCCGAGTTGGGGAGCTGTTTTTT	CASSSWGRVGELFF	.	TRBV5-4	TRBJ2-2	.
TGCGCCAGCAGCCCACAGGGTGGCTATGGCTACACCTTC	CASSPQGGYGYTF	.	TRBV5-1	TRBJ1-2	.
TGTGCCAGCAGCTTGGAGCTGGGGCGTAACTATGGCTACACCTTC	CASSLELGRNYGYTF	once	TRBV5-5	TRBJ1-2	.
TGCGCCAGCAGCTTGGGACAGTTAAGTGCAGATACGCAGTATTTT	CASSLGQLSADTQYF	.	TRBV5-1	TRBJ2-3	.
TGTGCCAGCGCGGGGGGTAACACCGGGGAGCTGTTTTTT	CASAGGNTGELFF	.	TRBV9	TRBJ2-2	TRBD2
TGTGCCAGCAGTCTGCACAGGGTAGAAGCTTTCTTT	CASSLHRVEAFF	.	TRBV12-3/TRBV12-4	TRBJ1-1	.
TGTGCCAGCAGCAACCCCGGGAGGTATAATTCACCCCTCCACTTT	CASSNPGRYNSPLHF	.	TRBV11-2	TRBJ1-6	.
TGCGCCAGCAGCCACGACAGGGGTGGCACTGAAGCTTTCTTT	CASSHDRGGTEAFF	.	TRBV4-3	TRBJ1-1	TRBD1
TGTGCCAGCAGCTTGCGACAGGGGAAGACTGAAGCTTTCTTT	CASSLRQGKTEAFF	.	TRBV5-4	TRBJ1-1	TRBD1
TGTGCCAGCAGTTACGAACAGGAGAGCACCGGGGAGCTGTTTTTT	CASSYEQESTGELFF	.	TRBV5-5	TRBJ2-2	.
TGTGCCAGCAGAGCGCCCGGTATCGGGGCTTTCTTT	CASRAPGIGAFF	.	TRBV25-1	TRBJ1-1	.
TGTGCCACCAGCAGAGATCGGGGGCAGGGGGAATCGTCTGAAGCTTTCTTT	CATSRDRGQGESSEAFF	.	TRBV15	TRBJ1-1	TRBD1
TGTGCCAGCAGTTCTACAGGGATTATCTATGGCTACACCTTC	CASSSTGIIYGYTF	.	TRBV2	TRBJ1-2	.
TGTGCCAGCCACCAAGCGGGCGACTATGCAACTAATGAAAAACTGTTTTTT	CASHQAGDYATNEKLFF	few	TRBV19	TRBJ1-4	.
TGCGCCAGCAGCCAAGAGGGGGCTGGCACCGGGGAGCTGTTTTTT	CASSQEGAGTGELFF	.	TRBV4-3	TRBJ2-2	.
TGCGCCAGCAGTCCCGGGACAGGGAGCAATCAGCCCCAGCATTTT	CASSPGTGSNQPQHF	.	TRBV5-1	TRBJ1-5	TRBD1
TGTGCCAGCAGCCTATCGACAGGGTCCTACTCTGGAAACACCATATATTTT	CASSLSTGSYSGNTIYF	.	TRBV5-4	TRBJ1-3	TRBD1
TGTGCCAGCAGGTTGGGACCCTCGGGCGAGCAGTACTTC	CASRLGPSGEQYF	once	TRBV5-6	TRBJ2-7	.
TGCGCCAGCAGCCCAGGGACAGGGTATCAGCCCCAGCATTTT	CASSPGTGYQPQHF	.	TRBV5-1	TRBJ1-5	TRBD1
TGTGCCAGCAGTGATGCTGGACAGCGGCAGGACATTCAGTACTTC	CASSDAGQRQDIQYF	.	TRBV25-1	TRBJ2-4	.
TGTGCCAGTAGTCCCCCGTCAGGGGGGCGGCATCAGCCCCAGCATTTT	CASSPPSGGRHQPQHF	.	TRBV19	TRBJ1-5	TRBD1
TGCAGCGAGAACCGGGACAGGGACCCTGAAGCTTTCTTT	CSENRDRDPEAFF	.	TRBV29-1	TRBJ1-1	TRBD1
TGTGCCAGCAGTTACTCAGCCGGGGGGTCTGGAAACACCATATATTTT	CASSYSAGGSGNTIYF	.	TRBV6-5	TRBJ1-3	.
TGTGCCAGCAGTTACCGGCAGGCTAGCAATCAGCCCCAGCATTTT	CASSYRQASNQPQHF	.	TRBV6-2/TRBV6-3	TRBJ1-5	.
TGTGCCAGCAGCGCCAAAGAGACAGGGAGAACCGGGGAGCTGTTTTTT	CASSAKETGRTGELFF	.	TRBV9	TRBJ2-2	TRBD1
TGTGCCAGCGGGACAGGCGTCTCCTACGAGCAGTACTTC	CASGTGVSYEQYF	.	TRBV12-3/TRBV12-4	TRBJ2-7	TRBD1
TGTGCCAGTAGCTATCAGGGTGGCGGGGAGCTGTTTTTT	CASSYQGGGELFF	.	TRBV19	TRBJ2-2	.
TGTGCCTGGAGTCAGGGGAACACTGAAGCTTTCTTT	CAWSQGNTEAFF	.	TRBV30	TRBJ1-1	.
TGTGCCAGCAGCCCGAACTTGGGGCTGAACACTGAAGCTTTCTTT	CASSPNLGLNTEAFF	.	TRBV5-4	TRBJ1-1	.
TGTGCCAGCAGTTTAGTATCTAGTCAGCCCCAGCATTTT	CASSLVSSQPQHF	.	TRBV27	TRBJ1-5	.